The 13 T cell receptor beta chains below were found in one sample sequenced in a study of blood T cells in healthy people across ages. For the second PCR, which ran for about 6 to 11 cycles, a sample-barcoded 5' primer and a J-beta primer mix were used. TCRdb recomputed calls from the 5' RACE reads with MiXCR, one row per CDR3 protein. The sample yields fewer than 800,000 distinct CDR3 sequences, around 21% seen once. The specimen sequenced was blood. The receptors were gathered from a man aged 65-85 years in good health.

The chain employs TRBV9 and TRBJ1-1, with D perhaps matching TRBD1 (6 bases). The germline V gene has CDR1 SGDLS and CDR2 YYNGEE. Trimming took 2 bases from V and 1 from J, leaving 9 bases between them. This CDR3 is built from 14 residues. The CDR3 protein is CASSVGQSNTEAFF. In nucleotides, the CDR3 is TGTGCCAGCAGCGTTGGACAGTCGAACACTGAAGCTTTCTTT.

V is TRBV5-1 and J is TRBJ2-7; the D gene is possibly TRBD2 (6 bases). The CDR3 runs 13 residues. Germline assignment: CDR1 SGHRS and CDR2 YFSETQ. The V and J ends lost 0 bases and 4 bases respectively, with 8 bases between them. The CDR3 reads CASSLAGEYEQYF. The CDR3 region has the DNA TGCGCCAGCAGCTTGGCGGGGGAATACGAGCAGTACTTC.

This chain links TRBV28 with TRBJ2-6; possibly TRBD1 for D (6 bases). The length of the CDR3 is 16 residues. V was trimmed by 7 bases and J by 4 bases, leaving 17 bases between them. Germline V gene lookup returns CDR1 MDHEN and CDR2 SYDVKM. The CDR3 loop reads CASTTPQGTGANVLTF. The DNA for the CDR3 is TGTGCCAGCACGACCCCACAGGGAACAGGGGCCAACGTCCTGACTTTC.

This clonotype was recorded a few times. The chain recombines TRBV10-2 with TRBJ2-3; D is ambiguous. This CDR3 comprises 13 residues. The V and J ends lost 6 bases and 0 bases respectively, with 7 bases between them. CDR1 is WSHSY, CDR2 SAAADI, per germline. CDR3 nucleotides: TGCGCCAGCAGAGGCGCTAGCACAGATACGCAGTATTTT. Its translation: CASRGASTDTQYF.

The chain links TRBV20-1 to TRBJ2-5; TRBD2 is a possible D gene (5 bases). The DNA end favors TRBJ2-7, so the J call may be wrong. The germline V gene encodes CDR1 DFQATT and CDR2 SNEGSKA (reference sequence). The CDR3 consists of 14 residues. CDR3 nucleotide sequence: TGCAGTGCTAGAGATCTGCGGGCCGCCTACGAGCAGTACTTC. Protein sequence: CSARDLRAAYEQYF.

This clonotype was recorded a few times. Since a much larger clone is just one base distant, this may be a read error. V gene TRBV6-1 combines with J gene TRBJ1-5, with 9 bases aligning to TRBD1. V trimming: 10 bases; J trimming: 0 bases; junction bases outside the gene matches: 13. This CDR3 contains 17 residues. The germline gives CDR1 MNHNS, CDR2 SASEGT. The CDR3 DNA follows: TGTGCCACCGGGGGACAGGGAGGTCCTAGTAGCAATCAGCCCCAGCATTTT. It specifies CATGGQGGPSSNQPQHF.

This clonotype has just a few counts. The CDR3 here is CASTRGGNTEAFF. CDR3 DNA sequence: TGTGCCAGCACTCGGGGAGGGAACACTGAAGCTTTCTTT. This sequence joins TRBV6-1 and TRBJ1-1; D not certain. This CDR3 contains 13 residues. CDR1 and CDR2 (germline): MNHNS, SASEGT. Trimming cost V 7 bases and J 1 base, with 10 bases left between them.

The J gene is TRBJ1-1, the V gene TRBV3-1, with D possibly TRBD1 on 5 matching bases. The germline V gene has CDR1 LGHDT and CDR2 YNNKEL (reference sequence). Trimming took off 3 bases at V and 10 bases at J, with 18 bases between the two ends. The CDR3 totals 14 residues. The CDR3 DNA reads TGTGCCAGCAGCCACGAGACAGTGGAGGGCGGAGCTTTCTTT. It codes for CASSHETVEGGAFF.

This clonotype was picked up many times. The CDR3 bases are TGTGCCAGCAGCGACTTAGCGGTGAGCTCCTACAATGAGCAGTTCTTC. It is translated as CASSDLAVSSYNEQFF. The V and J genes are TRBV2 and TRBJ2-1, with D possibly TRBD2 on 6 matching bases. From germline, CDR1 is SNHLY and CDR2 FYNNEI. Trimming left V 6 bases short and J 0 bases short, with 15 bases between. The CDR3 is 16 amino acids. The complete variable domain, with remaining parts taken from reference TRBV2 and TRBJ2-1, reads EPEVTQTPSHQVTQMGQEVILRCVPISNHLYFYWYRQILGQKVEFLVSFYNNEISEKSEIFDDQFSVERPDGSNFTLKIRSTKLEDSAMYFCASSDLAVSSYNEQFFGPGTRLTVL.

This clonotype has just a few counts. The chain is built from TRBV10-2 and TRBJ2-7; D perhaps matches TRBD1 (6 bases). V was cut by 0 bases and J by 7 bases, with 19 bases left in between. The germline V gene has CDR1 WSHSY and CDR2 SAAADI. There are 16 residues in the CDR3. CDR3 coding DNA: TGCGCCAGCAGTGAGTCGATAGTCAGGGGCTTTGGGGAGCAGTACTTC. Translation gives CASSESIVRGFGEQYF.

This clonotype appeared a few times. The chain joins TRBV6-5 to TRBJ2-5; tentative D call: TRBD1 (5 bases). V was pared by 2 bases and J by 5 bases, with 6 bases between. The germline CDR1 and CDR2 sequences are MNHEY and SVGAGI. The CDR3 totals 12 residues. This CDR3 is CASSYPGETQYF. DNA for the CDR3: TGTGCCAGCAGTTACCCAGGGGAGACCCAGTACTTC.

This clonotype was counted between two and nine times. The chain is built from TRBV7-2 and TRBJ1-6, with TRBD1 matching 7 bases. The J segment lost 0 bases and the V segment lost 5 bases, leaving 4 bases of the junction unmatched. This CDR3 contains 16 residues. Germline V CDR1 and CDR2: SGHTA, FQGNSA. The CDR3 DNA reads TGTGCCAGCAGCCCGGACAGGAGCTCCTATAATTCACCCCTCCACTTT. As protein: CASSPDRSSYNSPLHF.

This clonotype turned up a few times. The V call is TRBV7-2, the J call TRBJ2-1; 9 bases agree with TRBD2. Germline V gives CDR1 SGHTA, CDR2 FQGNSA. Trimming removed 3 bases from V and 0 bases from J; junction bases left unmatched: 12. The CDR3 is 19 amino acids. The CDR3 here is CASSFSGTSGPSSYNEQFF. DNA of the CDR3: TGTGCCAGCAGCTTTAGTGGTACTAGCGGGCCAAGCTCCTACAATGAGCAGTTCTTC.